This T cell receptor beta chain stems from a study of cytomegalovirus exposure and HLA in healthy donors. Findings of the study overall: When analyzed later, the rates of TCR association showed variation by HLA locus, with DRB1 the most and HLA-C the fewest. Researchers counted approximately 160 TCR beta chains as cytomegalovirus-associated. Some 16,000 TCR beta sequences were associated with HLA alleles at 0.05 false discovery rate in a later analysis.

Nominally healthy donors were sampled, though unrecorded immune exposures were likely. In regard to this clone: The antigen remains undetermined.

This CDR3 has 11 amino acids. The germline CDR1 and CDR2 sequences are MDHEN and SYDVKM. Trimming left V 3 bases short and J 2 bases short, with 2 bases between. The PCR was carried out with 60 Vbeta primers and 13 Jbeta primers. Libraries were prepared by immunoSEQ multiplex PCR; TCRdb keeps only in-frame clonotypes and omits some of them. The sample shows under 150,000 clones, 70% to 85% of them seen only once. This rearrangement joins TRBV28 to TRBJ2-7; D gene uncertain. The material sequenced was PBMCs. This sequence was found in a male donor in good health and CMV-seronegative. CDR3 protein: CASSFTYEQYF. CDR3 nucleotide sequence: TGTGCCAGCAGTTTTACCTACGAGCAGTACTTC.